The T cell receptor (beta chain) described here comes from a study of cytomegalovirus exposure and HLA in healthy donors. Researchers ran the PCR with 60 Vbeta and 13 Jbeta primers. Only in-frame clones appear in the TCRdb table, and some are missing; sequencing was by immunoSEQ multiplex PCR. The sample has nearly 200,000 clones, 70% to 80% seen once; the top ten hold approximately 2.1%. This clone was counted a few times. Its antigen is not identified. Looked up from germline, CDR1 is KGHSY and CDR2 is FQNENV. The CDR3 extends over 16 amino acids. The V end was cut by 0 bases, the J end by 0 bases, with 10 bases between. Points from the study as a whole: 87-base-pair reads could not separate some V segments, including TRBV6-2 and TRBV6-3. The records held CMV serostatus as the only immune exposure information. Later analysis demonstrated an association between a missense DCLRE1C variant and TCR beta V- and J-gene trimming.

The rearrangement uses TRBV16 and TRBJ2-3, with D unresolved. The source is a woman aged 25 to 45 in good health and CMV-seropositive. Sequencing used PBMCs. The CDR3 loop is CASSQSVLASTDTQYF. The CDR3 coding sequence is TGTGCCAGCAGCCAATCGGTCCTCGCGAGCACAGATACGCAGTATTTT.